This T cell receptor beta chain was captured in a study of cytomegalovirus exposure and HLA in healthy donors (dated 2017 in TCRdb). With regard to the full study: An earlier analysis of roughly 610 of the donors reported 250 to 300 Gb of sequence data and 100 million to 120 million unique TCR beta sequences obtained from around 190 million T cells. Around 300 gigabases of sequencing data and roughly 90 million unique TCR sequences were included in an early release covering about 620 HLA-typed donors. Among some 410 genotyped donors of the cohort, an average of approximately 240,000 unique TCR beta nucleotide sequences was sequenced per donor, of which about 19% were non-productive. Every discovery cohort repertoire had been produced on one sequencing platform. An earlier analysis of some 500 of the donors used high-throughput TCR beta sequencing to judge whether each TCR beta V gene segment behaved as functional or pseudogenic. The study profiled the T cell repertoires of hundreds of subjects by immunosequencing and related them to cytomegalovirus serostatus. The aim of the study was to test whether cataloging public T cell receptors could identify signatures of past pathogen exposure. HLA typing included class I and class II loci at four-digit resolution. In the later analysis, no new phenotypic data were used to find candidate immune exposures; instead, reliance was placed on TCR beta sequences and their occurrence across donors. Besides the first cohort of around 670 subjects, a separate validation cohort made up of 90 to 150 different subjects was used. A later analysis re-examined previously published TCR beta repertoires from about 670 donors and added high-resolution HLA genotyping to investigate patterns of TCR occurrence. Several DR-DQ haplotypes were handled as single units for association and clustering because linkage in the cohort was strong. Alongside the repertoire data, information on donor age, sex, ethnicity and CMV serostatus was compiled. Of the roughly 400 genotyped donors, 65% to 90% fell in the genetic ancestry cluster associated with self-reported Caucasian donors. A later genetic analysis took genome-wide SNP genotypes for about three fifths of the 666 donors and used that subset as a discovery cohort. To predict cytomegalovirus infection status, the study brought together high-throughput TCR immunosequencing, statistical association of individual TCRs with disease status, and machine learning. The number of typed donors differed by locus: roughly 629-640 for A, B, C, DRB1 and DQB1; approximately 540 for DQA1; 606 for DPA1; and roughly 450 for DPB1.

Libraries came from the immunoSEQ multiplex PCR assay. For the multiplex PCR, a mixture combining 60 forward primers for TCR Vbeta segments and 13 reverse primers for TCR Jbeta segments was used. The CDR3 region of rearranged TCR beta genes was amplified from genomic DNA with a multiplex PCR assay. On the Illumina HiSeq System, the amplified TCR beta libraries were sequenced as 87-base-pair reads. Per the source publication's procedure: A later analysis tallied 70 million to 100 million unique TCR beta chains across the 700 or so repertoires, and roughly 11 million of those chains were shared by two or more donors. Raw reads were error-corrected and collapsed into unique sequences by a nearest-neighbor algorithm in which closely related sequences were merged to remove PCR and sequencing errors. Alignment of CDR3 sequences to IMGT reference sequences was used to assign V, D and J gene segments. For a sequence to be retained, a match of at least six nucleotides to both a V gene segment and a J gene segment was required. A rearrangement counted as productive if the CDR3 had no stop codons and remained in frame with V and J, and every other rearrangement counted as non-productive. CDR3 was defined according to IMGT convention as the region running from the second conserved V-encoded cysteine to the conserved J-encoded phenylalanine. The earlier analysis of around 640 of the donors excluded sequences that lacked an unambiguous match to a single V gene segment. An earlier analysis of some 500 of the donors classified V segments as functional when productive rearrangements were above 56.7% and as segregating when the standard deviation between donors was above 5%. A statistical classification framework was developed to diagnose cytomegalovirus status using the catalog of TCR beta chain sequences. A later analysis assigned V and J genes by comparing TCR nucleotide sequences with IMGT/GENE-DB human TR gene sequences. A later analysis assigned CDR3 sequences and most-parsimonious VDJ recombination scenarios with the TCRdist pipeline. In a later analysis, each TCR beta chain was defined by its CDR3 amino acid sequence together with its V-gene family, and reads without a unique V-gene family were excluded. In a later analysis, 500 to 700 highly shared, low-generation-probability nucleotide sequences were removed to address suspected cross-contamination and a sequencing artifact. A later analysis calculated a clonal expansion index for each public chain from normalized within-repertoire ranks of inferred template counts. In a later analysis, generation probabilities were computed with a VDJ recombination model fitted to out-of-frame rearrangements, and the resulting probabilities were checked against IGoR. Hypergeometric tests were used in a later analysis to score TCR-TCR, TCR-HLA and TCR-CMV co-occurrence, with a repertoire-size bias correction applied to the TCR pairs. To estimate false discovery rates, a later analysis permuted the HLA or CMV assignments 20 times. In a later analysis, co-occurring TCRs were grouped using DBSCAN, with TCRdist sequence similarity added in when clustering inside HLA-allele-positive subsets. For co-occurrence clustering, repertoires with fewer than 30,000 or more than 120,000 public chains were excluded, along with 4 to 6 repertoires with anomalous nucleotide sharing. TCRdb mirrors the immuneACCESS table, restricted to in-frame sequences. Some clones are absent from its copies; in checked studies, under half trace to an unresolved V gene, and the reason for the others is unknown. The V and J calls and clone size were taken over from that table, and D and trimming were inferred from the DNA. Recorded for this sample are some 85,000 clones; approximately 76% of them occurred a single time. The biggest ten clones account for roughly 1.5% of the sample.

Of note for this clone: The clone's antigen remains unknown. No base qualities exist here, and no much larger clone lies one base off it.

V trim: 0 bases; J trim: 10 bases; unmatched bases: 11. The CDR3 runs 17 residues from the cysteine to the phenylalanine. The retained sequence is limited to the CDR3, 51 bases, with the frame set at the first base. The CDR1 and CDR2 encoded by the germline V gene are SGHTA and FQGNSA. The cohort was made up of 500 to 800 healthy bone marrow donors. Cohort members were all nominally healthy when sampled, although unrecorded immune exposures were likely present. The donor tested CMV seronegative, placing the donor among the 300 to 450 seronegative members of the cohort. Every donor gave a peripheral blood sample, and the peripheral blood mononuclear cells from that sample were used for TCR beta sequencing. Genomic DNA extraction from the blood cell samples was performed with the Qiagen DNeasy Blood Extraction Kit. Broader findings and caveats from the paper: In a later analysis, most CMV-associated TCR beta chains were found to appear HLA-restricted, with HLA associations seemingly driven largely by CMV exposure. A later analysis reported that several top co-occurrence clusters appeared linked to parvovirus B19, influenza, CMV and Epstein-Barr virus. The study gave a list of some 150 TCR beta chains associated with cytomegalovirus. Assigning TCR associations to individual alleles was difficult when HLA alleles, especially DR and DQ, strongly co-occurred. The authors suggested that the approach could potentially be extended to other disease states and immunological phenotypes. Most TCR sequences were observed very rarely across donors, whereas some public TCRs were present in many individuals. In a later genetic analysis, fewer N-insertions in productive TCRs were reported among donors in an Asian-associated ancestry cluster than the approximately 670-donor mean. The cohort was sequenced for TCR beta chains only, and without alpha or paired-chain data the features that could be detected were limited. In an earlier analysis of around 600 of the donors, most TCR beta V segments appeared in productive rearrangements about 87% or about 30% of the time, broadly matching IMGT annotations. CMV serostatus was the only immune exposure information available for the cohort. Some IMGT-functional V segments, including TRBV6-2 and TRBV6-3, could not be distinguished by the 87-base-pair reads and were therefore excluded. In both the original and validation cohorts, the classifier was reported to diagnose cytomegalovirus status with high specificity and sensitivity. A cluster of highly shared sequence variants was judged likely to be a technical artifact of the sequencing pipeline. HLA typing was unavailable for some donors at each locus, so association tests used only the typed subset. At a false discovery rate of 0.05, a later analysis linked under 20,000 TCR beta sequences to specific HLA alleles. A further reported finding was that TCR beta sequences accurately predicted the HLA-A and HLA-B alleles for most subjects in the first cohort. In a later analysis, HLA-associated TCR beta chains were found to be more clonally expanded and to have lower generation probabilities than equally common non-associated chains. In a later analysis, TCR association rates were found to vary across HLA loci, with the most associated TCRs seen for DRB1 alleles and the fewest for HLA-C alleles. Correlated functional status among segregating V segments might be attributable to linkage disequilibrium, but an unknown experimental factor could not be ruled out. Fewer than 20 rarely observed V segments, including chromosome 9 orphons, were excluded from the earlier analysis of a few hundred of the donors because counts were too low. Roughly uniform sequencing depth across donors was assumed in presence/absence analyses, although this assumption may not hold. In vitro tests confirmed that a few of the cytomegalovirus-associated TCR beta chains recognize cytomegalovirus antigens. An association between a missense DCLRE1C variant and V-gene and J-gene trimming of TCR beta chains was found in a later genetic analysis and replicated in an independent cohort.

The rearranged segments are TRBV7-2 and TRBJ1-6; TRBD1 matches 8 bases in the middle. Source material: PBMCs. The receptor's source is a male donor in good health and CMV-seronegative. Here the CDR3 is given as CASSLAATGTGRSPLHF. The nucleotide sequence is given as TGTGCCAGCAGCTTAGCGGCGACCGGGACAGGAAGATCACCCCTCCACTTT.